This TCR beta chain appears in the sequencing data of a study of T cell clonality in common variable immunodeficiency. Study conclusions and caveats: Common variable immunodeficiency TCR beta sequences reportedly had fewer deletions and N-nucleotide insertions. Compared with healthy controls, CVID subjects showed increased TCRbeta clonality, mostly in about a third. T cell subpopulation sequencing would be needed to explain CVID clonality.

This clone was seen many times. Its matching antigen is unknown. The sequence runs out 3 residues before the end of the CDR3; the remainder is reconstructed from the germline J gene. Germline V CDR1 and CDR2: DFQATT, SNEGSKA (reference sequence). Deletions cut 2 bases from V and 5 bases from J, with 12 bases between. The CDR3 is made up of 13 amino acids. Assay used: immunoSEQ multiplex PCR; TCRdb lists only in-frame clones, some missing. The sample contains tens of thousands of clones, none of them singletons. CVID subjects were neither ill nor on immunomodulatory or immunosuppressive medication at sampling.

Material: peripheral blood mononuclear cells. This receptor was identified in a human donor with common variable immunodeficiency. V is TRBV20-1 and J is TRBJ2-5; D may match TRBD1 or TRBD2 (5 bases each). The CDR3 loop reads CSARQGVGETQYF. The part of the CDR3 DNA that was read is TGCAGTGCTAGACAGGGAGTTGGGGAGACC.